This T cell receptor (beta chain) originates from a study of blood T cell repertoires in COVID-19. Study-level information: Sites in the United States, Italy and Spain provided acute and convalescent COVID-19 samples. T cells, B-cell-depleted T cells, or PBMCs provided the cDNA or gDNA that served as material.

The germline V gene encodes CDR1 SGHNT and CDR2 YENEEA. The ends lost 6 bases at V and 5 bases at J; junction bases unmatched: 14. The CDR3 totals 17 residues. In the original workflow: Using reference gene primer amplification, nucleated cell counts were estimated. TCRdb keeps only in-frame clones here, not all; method: immunoSEQ multiplex PCR. V and J calls plus clone size are reproduced from that table; the DNA served to infer D and trimming. The repertoire consists of approximately 67,000 clones, with approximately 79% occurring once and the leading ten covering less than 8.5%. The receptor was derived from a man aged 60-69 years with acute or convalescent COVID-19. The chain has TRBV11-3 and TRBJ2-2; 8 bases match TRBD2. Sequencing was done on a sample of peripheral blood. CDR3 in DNA: TGTGCCAGCAGTCGACCGGGGGTAGCGGGGATTACCGGGGAGCTGTTTTTT. It encodes CASSRPGVAGITGELFF.